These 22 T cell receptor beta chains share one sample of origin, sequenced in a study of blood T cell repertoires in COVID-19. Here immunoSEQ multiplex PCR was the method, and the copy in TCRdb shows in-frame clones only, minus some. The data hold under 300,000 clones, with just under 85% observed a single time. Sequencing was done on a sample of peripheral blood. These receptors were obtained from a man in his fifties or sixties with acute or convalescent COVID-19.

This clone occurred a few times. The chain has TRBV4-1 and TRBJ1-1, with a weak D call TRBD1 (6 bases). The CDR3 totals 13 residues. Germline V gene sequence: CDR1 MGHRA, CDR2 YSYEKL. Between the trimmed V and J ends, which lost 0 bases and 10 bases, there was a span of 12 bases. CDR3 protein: CASSQEAGVGAFF. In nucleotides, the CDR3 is TGCGCCAGCAGCCAAGAAGCAGGGGTAGGAGCTTTCTTT.

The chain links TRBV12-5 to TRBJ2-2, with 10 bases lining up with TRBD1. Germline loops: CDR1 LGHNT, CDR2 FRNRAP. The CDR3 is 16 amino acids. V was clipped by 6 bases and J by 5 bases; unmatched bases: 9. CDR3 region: CASGLPTGGWTGELFF. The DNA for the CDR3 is TGTGCTAGTGGCCTACCGACAGGGGGCTGGACCGGGGAGCTGTTTTTT.

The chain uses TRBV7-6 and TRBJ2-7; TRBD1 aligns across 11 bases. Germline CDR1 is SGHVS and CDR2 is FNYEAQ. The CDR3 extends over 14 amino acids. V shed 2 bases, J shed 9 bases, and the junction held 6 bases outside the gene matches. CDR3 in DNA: TGTGCCAGCAGCTTACCTGGGACAGGGGGTAGGCAGTACTTC. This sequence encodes CASSLPGTGGRQYF. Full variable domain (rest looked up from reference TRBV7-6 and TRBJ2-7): GAGVSQSPRYKVTKRGQDVALRCDPISGHVSLYWYRQALGQGPEFLTYFNYEAQQDKSGLPNDRFSAERPEGSISTLTIQRTEQRDSAMYRCASSLPGTGGRQYFGPGTRLTVT.

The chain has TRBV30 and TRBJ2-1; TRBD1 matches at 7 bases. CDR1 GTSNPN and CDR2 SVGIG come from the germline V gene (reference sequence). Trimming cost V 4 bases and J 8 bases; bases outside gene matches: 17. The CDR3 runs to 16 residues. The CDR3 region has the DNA TGTGCCTGGAATAGTTCCCCTCTCTTAGGGGGCGATGAGCAGTTCTTC. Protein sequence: CAWNSSPLLGGDEQFF.

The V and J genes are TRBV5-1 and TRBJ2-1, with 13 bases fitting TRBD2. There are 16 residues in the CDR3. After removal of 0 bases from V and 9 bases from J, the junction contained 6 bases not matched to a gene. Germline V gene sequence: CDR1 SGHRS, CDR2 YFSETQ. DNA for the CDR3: TGCGCCAGCAGCTTGGCAGTTGGGACTAGCGGGACTGAGCAGTTCTTC. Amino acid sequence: CASSLAVGTSGTEQFF.

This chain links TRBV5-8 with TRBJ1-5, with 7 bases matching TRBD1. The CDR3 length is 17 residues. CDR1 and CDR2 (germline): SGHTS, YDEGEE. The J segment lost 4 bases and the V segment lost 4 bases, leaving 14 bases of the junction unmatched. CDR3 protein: CASSISFTGVGNQPQHF. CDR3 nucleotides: TGTGCCAGCAGCATTTCTTTTACAGGGGTTGGTAATCAGCCCCAGCATTTT.

CDR3: CASRDRGTYEQYF. The CDR3 nucleotides read TGTGCCAGCCGGGACAGGGGGACCTACGAGCAGTACTTC. The chain joins TRBV6-5 to TRBJ2-7, with 11 bases matching TRBD1. CDR1 is MNHEY and CDR2 is SVGAGI in the germline V gene. The CDR3 is 13 residues long. J gave up 2 bases and V 8 bases, and 2 bases lay outside the gene matches.

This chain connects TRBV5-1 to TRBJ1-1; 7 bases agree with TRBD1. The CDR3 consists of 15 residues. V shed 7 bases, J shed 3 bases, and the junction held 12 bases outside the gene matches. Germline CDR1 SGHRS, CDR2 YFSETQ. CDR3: CASSPGTAADTEAFF. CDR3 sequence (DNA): TGCGCCAGCTCACCCGGGACAGCAGCGGACACTGAAGCTTTCTTT.

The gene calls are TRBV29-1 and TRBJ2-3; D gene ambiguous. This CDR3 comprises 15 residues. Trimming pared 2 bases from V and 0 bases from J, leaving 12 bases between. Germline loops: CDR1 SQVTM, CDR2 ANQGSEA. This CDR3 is CSVENNPLSTDTQYF. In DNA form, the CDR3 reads TGCAGCGTTGAAAATAATCCCCTGAGCACAGATACGCAGTATTTT.

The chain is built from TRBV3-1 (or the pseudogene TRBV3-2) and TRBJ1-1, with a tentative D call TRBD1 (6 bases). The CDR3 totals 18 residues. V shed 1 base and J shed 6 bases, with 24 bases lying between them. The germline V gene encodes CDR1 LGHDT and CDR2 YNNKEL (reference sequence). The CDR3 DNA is TGTGCCAGCAGCCAAGGGTCACGTTGGGGGGGCCCTTTTGCTGAAGCTTTCTTT. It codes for CASSQGSRWGGPFAEAFF.

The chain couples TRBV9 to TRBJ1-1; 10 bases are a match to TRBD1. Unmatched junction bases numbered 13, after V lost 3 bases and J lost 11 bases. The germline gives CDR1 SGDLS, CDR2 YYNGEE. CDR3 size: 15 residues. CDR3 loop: CASSAGTGESIRAFF. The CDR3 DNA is TGTGCCAGCAGCGCTGGGACAGGGGAATCTATCCGGGCTTTCTTT. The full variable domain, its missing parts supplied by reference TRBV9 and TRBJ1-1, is DSGVTQTPKHLITATGQRVTLRCSPRSGDLSVYWYQQSLDQGLQFLIQYYNGEERAKGNILERFSAQQFPDLHSELNLSSLELGDSALYFCASSAGTGESIRAFFGQGTRLTVV.

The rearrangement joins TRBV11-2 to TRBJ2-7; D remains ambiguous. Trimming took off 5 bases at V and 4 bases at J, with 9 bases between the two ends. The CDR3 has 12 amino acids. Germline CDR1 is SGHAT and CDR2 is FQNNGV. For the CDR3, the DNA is TGTGCCAGCAGCCCGTCTTTGTACGAGCAGTACTTC. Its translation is CASSPSLYEQYF. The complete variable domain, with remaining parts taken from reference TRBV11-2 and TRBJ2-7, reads EAGVAQSPRYKIIEKRQSVAFWCNPISGHATLYWYQQILGQGPKLLIQFQNNGVVDDSQLPKDRFSAERLKGVDSTLKIQPAKLEDSAVYLCASSPSLYEQYFGPGTRLTVT.

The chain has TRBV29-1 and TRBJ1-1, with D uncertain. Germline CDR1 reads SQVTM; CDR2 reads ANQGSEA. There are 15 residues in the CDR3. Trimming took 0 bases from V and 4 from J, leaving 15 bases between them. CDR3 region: CSVEDLSPSVTEAFF. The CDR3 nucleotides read TGCAGCGTTGAAGATTTATCTCCTTCGGTCACTGAAGCTTTCTTT.

CDR3: CASAGSSGYNEQFF. Written as DNA, the CDR3 is TGTGCCAGCGCGGGGAGCAGCGGATACAATGAGCAGTTCTTC. The chain carries TRBV24-1 and TRBJ2-1; possible D gene TRBD2, 6 bases. The CDR3 totals 14 residues. Trimming stripped 11 bases from V and 4 bases from J, with 17 bases between. In germline, CDR1 is KGHDR, CDR2 SFDVKD.

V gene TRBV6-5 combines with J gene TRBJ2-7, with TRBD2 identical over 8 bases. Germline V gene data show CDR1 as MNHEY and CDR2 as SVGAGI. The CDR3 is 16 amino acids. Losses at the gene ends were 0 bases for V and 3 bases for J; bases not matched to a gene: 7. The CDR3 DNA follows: TGTGCCAGCAGTTACTCGGTTGCGGGGGGAGACTACGAGCAGTACTTC. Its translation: CASSYSVAGGDYEQYF.

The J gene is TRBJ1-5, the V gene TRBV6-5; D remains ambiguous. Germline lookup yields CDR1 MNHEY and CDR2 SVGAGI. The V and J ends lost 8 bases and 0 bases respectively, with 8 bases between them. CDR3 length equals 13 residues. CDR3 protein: CASAEYSNQPQHF. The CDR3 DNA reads TGTGCCAGCGCGGAGTATAGCAATCAGCCCCAGCATTTT.

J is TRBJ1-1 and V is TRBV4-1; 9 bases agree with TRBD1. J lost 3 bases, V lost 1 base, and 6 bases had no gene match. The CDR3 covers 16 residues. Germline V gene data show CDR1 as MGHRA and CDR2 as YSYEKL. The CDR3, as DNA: TGCGCCAGCAGCCAAGGGGGGACAGGGTCCTACACTGAAGCTTTCTTT. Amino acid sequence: CASSQGGTGSYTEAFF.

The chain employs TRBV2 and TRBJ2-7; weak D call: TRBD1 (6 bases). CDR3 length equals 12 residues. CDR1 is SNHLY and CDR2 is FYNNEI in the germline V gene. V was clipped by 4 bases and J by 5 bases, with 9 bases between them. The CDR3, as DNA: TGTGCCAGCAGTGGGGGACAAGACGAGCAGTACTTC. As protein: CASSGGQDEQYF. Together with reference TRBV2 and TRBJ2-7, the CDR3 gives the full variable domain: EPEVTQTPSHQVTQMGQEVILRCVPISNHLYFYWYRQILGQKVEFLVSFYNNEISEKSEIFDDQFSVERPDGSNFTLKIRSTKLEDSAMYFCASSGGQDEQYFGPGTRLTVT.

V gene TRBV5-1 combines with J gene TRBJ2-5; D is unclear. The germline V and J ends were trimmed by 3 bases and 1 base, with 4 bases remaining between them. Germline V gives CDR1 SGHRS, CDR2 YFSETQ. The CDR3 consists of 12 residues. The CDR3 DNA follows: TGCGCCAGCAGCTCCAGCCAAGAGACCCAGTACTTC. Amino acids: CASSSSQETQYF.

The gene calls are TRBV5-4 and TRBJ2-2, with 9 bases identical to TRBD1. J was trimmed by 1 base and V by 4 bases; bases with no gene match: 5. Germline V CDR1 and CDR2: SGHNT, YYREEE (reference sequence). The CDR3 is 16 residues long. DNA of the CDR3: TGTGCCAGCAGCAGGAAGGACAGGGGGAACACCGGGGAGCTGTTTTTT. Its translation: CASSRKDRGNTGELFF.

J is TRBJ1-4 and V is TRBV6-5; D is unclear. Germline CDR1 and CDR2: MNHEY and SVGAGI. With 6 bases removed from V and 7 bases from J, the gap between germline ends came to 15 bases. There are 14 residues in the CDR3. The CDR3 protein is CASSLKLGSEKLFF. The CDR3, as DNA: TGTGCCAGCAGCCTCAAGCTTGGGAGTGAAAAACTGTTTTTT.

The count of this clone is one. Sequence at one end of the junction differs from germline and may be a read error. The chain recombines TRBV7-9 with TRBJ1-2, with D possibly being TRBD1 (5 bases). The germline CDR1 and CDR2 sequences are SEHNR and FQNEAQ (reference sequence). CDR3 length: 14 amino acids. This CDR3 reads CASSPGTAPGDLSF. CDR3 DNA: TGTGCCAGCAGCCCAGGGACGGCCCCGGGGGATCTCTCCTTC.